The rows below give T cell receptor beta chains drawn from one sample of a study of CD8 T cells in ankylosing spondylitis. TCRdb reanalysed the 5' RACE reads using MiXCR and keeps one entry per CDR3 protein. Here the sample spans roughly 230,000 distinct CDR3 sequences, 15% to 20% being singletons. What was sequenced was blood, either unsorted or a sorted T cell fraction (not recorded which). Source of these receptors: a male donor with ankylosing spondylitis or in good health (not recorded which). Both conserved end residues are part of each CDR3. The order of the fields is V gene, J gene, clone size, D gene, CDR3 protein, CDR3 DNA. The D gene is left open where the match is weak. Clone size is stated in some rows and not others, as once, few, many or a class when expanded.

V gene: TRBV12-5; J gene: TRBJ2-1; clone size: NA; D gene: NA; CDR3 protein: CASGLVVGGYNEQFF; CDR3 DNA: TGTGCTAGTGGTTTGGTAGTAGGCGGGTACAATGAGCAGTTCTTC
V gene: TRBV9; J gene: TRBJ2-1; clone size: NA; D gene: TRBD2; CDR3 protein: CASSAGAGGYNEQFF; CDR3 DNA: TGTGCCAGCAGCGCTGGGGCGGGAGGCTACAATGAGCAGTTCTTC
V gene: TRBV7-9; J gene: TRBJ2-7; clone size: NA; D gene: NA; CDR3 protein: CASSLTDRPTYEQYF; CDR3 DNA: TGTGCCAGCAGCTTAACAGACAGGCCTACCTACGAGCAGTACTTC
V gene: TRBV20-1; J gene: TRBJ2-7; clone size: NA; D gene: TRBD2; CDR3 protein: CSARSREGTPYEQYF; CDR3 DNA: TGCAGTGCTAGATCCCGGGAGGGGACCCCCTACGAGCAGTACTTC
V gene: TRBV14; J gene: TRBJ2-1; clone size: few; D gene: TRBD2; CDR3 protein: CASSRRLAEYNEQFF; CDR3 DNA: TGTGCCAGCAGCCGACGACTAGCGGAGTACAATGAGCAGTTCTTC
V gene: TRBV9; J gene: TRBJ2-5; clone size: NA; D gene: NA; CDR3 protein: CASSATLTGQETQYF; CDR3 DNA: TGTGCCAGCAGCGCCACGCTGACAGGCCAAGAGACCCAGTACTTC
V gene: TRBV7-3; J gene: TRBJ2-3; clone size: few; D gene: NA; CDR3 protein: CASSLTGGLSTDTQYF; CDR3 DNA: TGTGCCAGCAGCTTAACCGGGGGTCTAAGCACAGATACGCAGTATTTT
V gene: TRBV5-6; J gene: TRBJ2-7; clone size: once; D gene: NA; CDR3 protein: CASSFFLREQYF; CDR3 DNA: TGTGCCAGCAGCTTTTTTTTGCGCGAGCAGTACTTC
V gene: TRBV6-2/TRBV6-3; J gene: TRBJ2-7; clone size: few; D gene: TRBD2; CDR3 protein: CASSYAGLLYEQYF; CDR3 DNA: TGTGCCAGCAGTTACGCGGGACTACTCTACGAGCAGTACTTC
V gene: TRBV6-1; J gene: TRBJ2-1; clone size: NA; D gene: TRBD2; CDR3 protein: CASTFNPGLADNEQFF; CDR3 DNA: TGTGCCAGCACCTTTAATCCGGGACTAGCGGACAATGAGCAGTTCTTC
V gene: TRBV28; J gene: TRBJ2-7; clone size: few; D gene: TRBD2; CDR3 protein: CASSSTILAGATYEQYF; CDR3 DNA: TGTGCCAGCAGTTCTACCATCTTAGCGGGAGCAACCTACGAGCAGTACTTC
V gene: TRBV9; J gene: TRBJ2-1; clone size: many; D gene: NA; CDR3 protein: CASSVGGGSYNEQFF; CDR3 DNA: TGTGCCAGCAGCGTAGGGGGTGGCTCCTACAATGAGCAGTTCTTC
V gene: TRBV25-1; J gene: TRBJ2-6; clone size: NA; D gene: NA; CDR3 protein: CASSPLGGANVLTF; CDR3 DNA: TGTGCCAGCAGCCCACTGGGTGGGGCCAACGTCCTGACTTTC
V gene: TRBV27; J gene: TRBJ2-2; clone size: few; D gene: NA; CDR3 protein: CASSFGGYGTGELFF; CDR3 DNA: TGTGCCAGCAGTTTCGGGGGTTATGGCACCGGGGAGCTGTTTTTT
V gene: TRBV7-9; J gene: TRBJ2-7; clone size: NA; D gene: TRBD2; CDR3 protein: CASSPSSLAGSYEQYF; CDR3 DNA: TGTGCCAGCAGCCCCAGTAGTCTAGCGGGATCCTACGAGCAGTACTTC
V gene: TRBV6-1; J gene: TRBJ1-3; clone size: few; D gene: NA; CDR3 protein: CASSQFEGRFGNTIYF; CDR3 DNA: TGTGCCAGCAGCCAATTCGAGGGGCGTTTTGGAAACACCATATATTTT
V gene: TRBV7-3; J gene: TRBJ2-7; clone size: NA; D gene: NA; CDR3 protein: CASSSGRSPREQYF; CDR3 DNA: TGTGCCAGCAGCTCCGGACGGAGCCCTAGGGAGCAGTACTTC
V gene: TRBV20-1; J gene: TRBJ2-1; clone size: many; D gene: NA; CDR3 protein: CSAMRRQPTSYNLYNEQFF; CDR3 DNA: TGCAGTGCTATGAGGAGGCAACCGACTTCCTATAACCTTTACAATGAGCAGTTCTTC
V gene: TRBV7-9; J gene: TRBJ1-1; clone size: NA; D gene: NA; CDR3 protein: CASSYPLGAFF; CDR3 DNA: TGTGCCAGCAGCTACCCCTTGGGAGCTTTCTTT
V gene: TRBV5-1; J gene: TRBJ2-1; clone size: NA; D gene: TRBD2; CDR3 protein: CASSPAGTSGPLSYNEQFF; CDR3 DNA: TGCGCCAGCAGCCCGGCCGGGACTAGCGGCCCTCTCTCCTACAATGAGCAGTTCTTC
V gene: TRBV7-9; J gene: TRBJ1-1; clone size: NA; D gene: TRBD1; CDR3 protein: CASSSTVGQANTEAFF; CDR3 DNA: TGTGCCAGCAGCTCAACGGTGGGACAGGCGAACACTGAAGCTTTCTTT
V gene: TRBV20-1; J gene: TRBJ1-1; clone size: few; D gene: NA; CDR3 protein: CSAREGNPEAFF; CDR3 DNA: TGCAGTGCTAGAGAAGGGAATCCTGAAGCTTTCTTT
V gene: TRBV29-1; J gene: TRBJ1-1; clone size: many; D gene: NA; CDR3 protein: CSVVRGDHTEAFF; CDR3 DNA: TGCAGCGTTGTAAGGGGTGATCACACTGAAGCTTTCTTT
V gene: TRBV9; J gene: TRBJ2-7; clone size: few; D gene: TRBD1; CDR3 protein: CASSPPAGQDYEQYF; CDR3 DNA: TGTGCCAGCAGCCCACCAGCAGGACAGGATTACGAGCAGTACTTC
V gene: TRBV21-1; J gene: TRBJ2-1; clone size: NA; D gene: NA; CDR3 protein: CASSGSKGGDEQFF; CDR3 DNA: TGTGCCAGCAGCGGCTCGAAAGGTGGGGATGAGCAGTTCTTC
V gene: TRBV4-3; J gene: TRBJ2-5; clone size: few; D gene: NA; CDR3 protein: CASSQDFGYPETQYF; CDR3 DNA: TGCGCCAGCAGCCAAGATTTCGGGTATCCGGAGACCCAGTACTTC
V gene: TRBV4-1; J gene: TRBJ2-7; clone size: many; D gene: TRBD2; CDR3 protein: CASSQDWWGTSGSYEQYF; CDR3 DNA: TGCGCCAGCAGCCAAGATTGGTGGGGGACTAGCGGTTCCTACGAGCAGTACTTC
V gene: TRBV9; J gene: TRBJ2-7; clone size: few; D gene: TRBD1; CDR3 protein: CASSTEPGQGIYEQYF; CDR3 DNA: TGTGCCAGCAGCACAGAGCCGGGACAGGGAATCTACGAGCAGTACTTC
V gene: TRBV7-3; J gene: TRBJ2-2; clone size: NA; D gene: NA; CDR3 protein: CASSFGRAKDTGELFF; CDR3 DNA: TGTGCCAGCAGCTTTGGCAGGGCCAAGGACACCGGGGAGCTGTTTTTT
V gene: TRBV4-3; J gene: TRBJ2-5; clone size: NA; D gene: NA; CDR3 protein: CASSQDQGAGETQYF; CDR3 DNA: TGCGCCAGCAGCCAAGACCAAGGGGCGGGGGAGACCCAGTACTTC
V gene: TRBV20-1; J gene: TRBJ2-4; clone size: NA; D gene: TRBD2; CDR3 protein: CSASSAAWTSEDNLAKNIQYF; CDR3 DNA: TGCAGTGCTAGTAGTGCCGCTTGGACTAGCGAAGATAATCTAGCCAAAAACATTCAGTACTTC
V gene: TRBV29-1; J gene: TRBJ2-7; clone size: few; D gene: TRBD1; CDR3 protein: CSVEEAGTGINEQYF; CDR3 DNA: TGCAGCGTGGAAGAGGCAGGGACAGGGATCAACGAGCAGTACTTC
V gene: TRBV7-9; J gene: TRBJ2-1; clone size: few; D gene: NA; CDR3 protein: CASSSYGTYSYNEQFF; CDR3 DNA: TGTGCCAGCAGCTCATATGGGACATACTCCTACAATGAGCAGTTCTTC
V gene: TRBV5-1; J gene: TRBJ1-2; clone size: many; D gene: NA; CDR3 protein: CASSLSRLTDGYTF; CDR3 DNA: TGCGCCAGCAGCTTGTCCCGACTTACCGATGGCTACACCTTC
V gene: TRBV20-1; J gene: TRBJ2-7; clone size: few; D gene: TRBD2; CDR3 protein: CSARSPTAGTSLDEQYF; CDR3 DNA: TGCAGTGCTAGATCCCCTACAGCCGGGACTAGTCTGGACGAGCAGTACTTC
V gene: TRBV7-3; J gene: TRBJ2-5; clone size: NA; D gene: TRBD2; CDR3 protein: CASSTLAGVGETQYF; CDR3 DNA: TGTGCCAGCAGCACCTTAGCGGGAGTTGGAGAGACCCAGTACTTC
V gene: TRBV12-3/TRBV12-4; J gene: TRBJ2-1; clone size: many; D gene: NA; CDR3 protein: CASCPGDLRDHEQFF; CDR3 DNA: TGTGCCAGCTGCCCGGGGGACCTCAGGGACCATGAGCAGTTCTTC
V gene: TRBV7-9; J gene: TRBJ2-3; clone size: NA; D gene: NA; CDR3 protein: CASSPLSGVGTDTQYF; CDR3 DNA: TGTGCCAGCAGCCCTTTGTCGGGAGTCGGCACAGATACGCAGTATTTT
V gene: TRBV29-1; J gene: TRBJ2-7; clone size: many; D gene: TRBD1; CDR3 protein: CSVEEDRGYEQYF; CDR3 DNA: TGCAGCGTTGAAGAAGACAGGGGATACGAGCAGTACTTC
V gene: TRBV20-1; J gene: TRBJ1-6; clone size: few; D gene: NA; CDR3 protein: CSASNPRGSSPLHF; CDR3 DNA: TGCAGTGCTAGTAACCCCAGGGGAAGTTCACCCCTCCACTTT
V gene: TRBV10-3; J gene: TRBJ2-3; clone size: many; D gene: NA; CDR3 protein: CASTIPSTDTQYF; CDR3 DNA: TGTGCCAGTACTATCCCTAGCACAGATACGCAGTATTTT
V gene: TRBV29-1; J gene: TRBJ2-7; clone size: many; D gene: TRBD2; CDR3 protein: CSVWTSGYEQYF; CDR3 DNA: TGCAGCGTTTGGACTAGCGGCTACGAGCAGTACTTC
V gene: TRBV7-9; J gene: TRBJ2-3; clone size: many; D gene: TRBD1; CDR3 protein: CASSLYRGELDTQYF; CDR3 DNA: TGTGCCAGCAGCTTGTACAGGGGAGAATTAGATACGCAGTATTTT
V gene: TRBV29-1; J gene: TRBJ2-3; clone size: many; D gene: NA; CDR3 protein: CSVVFMWGSTDTQYF; CDR3 DNA: TGCAGCGTTGTTTTTATGTGGGGAAGCACAGATACGCAGTATTTT
V gene: TRBV5-5; J gene: TRBJ2-4; clone size: many; D gene: NA; CDR3 protein: CASSLAAGQTNIQYF; CDR3 DNA: TGTGCCAGCAGCTTGGCCGCGGGACAAACAAACATTCAGTACTTC
V gene: TRBV21-1; J gene: TRBJ2-3; clone size: NA; D gene: NA; CDR3 protein: CASSRQGVKASGRTDTQYF; CDR3 DNA: TGTGCCAGCAGCAGGCAAGGGGTTAAGGCTAGCGGACGCACAGATACGCAGTATTTT
V gene: TRBV4-1; J gene: TRBJ2-1; clone size: NA; D gene: TRBD2; CDR3 protein: CASSQDGASGRQNEQFF; CDR3 DNA: TGCGCCAGCAGCCAAGATGGGGCTAGCGGGAGACAAAATGAGCAGTTCTTC
V gene: TRBV5-1; J gene: TRBJ1-1; clone size: NA; D gene: NA; CDR3 protein: CASSERKEDTEAFF; CDR3 DNA: TGCGCCAGCAGCGAACGGAAAGAGGACACTGAAGCTTTCTTT
V gene: TRBV3-1; J gene: TRBJ2-3; clone size: few; D gene: NA; CDR3 protein: CASSQVGVDTQYF; CDR3 DNA: TGTGCCAGCAGCCAAGTAGGAGTAGATACGCAGTATTTT
V gene: TRBV6-5; J gene: TRBJ2-3; clone size: NA; D gene: TRBD1; CDR3 protein: CASSYSSTRGRGDTQYF; CDR3 DNA: TGTGCCAGCAGTTACTCCTCTACAAGGGGGCGCGGAGATACGCAGTATTTT
V gene: TRBV5-5; J gene: TRBJ2-1; clone size: few; D gene: NA; CDR3 protein: CASSLALGTLANEQFF; CDR3 DNA: TGTGCCAGCAGCCTGGCATTAGGGACCTTAGCCAATGAGCAGTTCTTC
V gene: TRBV12-3/TRBV12-4; J gene: TRBJ2-7; clone size: NA; D gene: NA; CDR3 protein: CASSPENSYEQYF; CDR3 DNA: TGTGCCAGCAGTCCGGAGAACTCCTACGAGCAGTACTTC
V gene: TRBV20-1; J gene: TRBJ2-2; clone size: few; D gene: NA; CDR3 protein: CSATRENTGELFF; CDR3 DNA: TGCAGTGCTACGCGGGAGAACACCGGGGAGCTGTTTTTT
V gene: TRBV27; J gene: TRBJ2-1; clone size: few; D gene: NA; CDR3 protein: CASTGRGGPSYNEQFF; CDR3 DNA: TGTGCCAGCACCGGGCGGGGCGGGCCCTCCTACAATGAGCAGTTCTTC
V gene: TRBV4-3; J gene: TRBJ2-7; clone size: many; D gene: NA; CDR3 protein: CASSRSSVRDHEQYF; CDR3 DNA: TGCGCCAGCAGCAGGTCATCGGTCAGGGACCACGAGCAGTACTTC